This T cell receptor beta chain was observed in a study of cytomegalovirus exposure and HLA in healthy donors. Researchers ran the PCR with 60 Vbeta and 13 Jbeta primers. TCRdb's table, derived via immunoSEQ multiplex PCR, lists solely in-frame clones and lacks some. The sample yields 150,000 to 200,000 clones, 81% seen once. The receptor was derived from a man in his late teens or twenties in good health and CMV-seronegative. The sequenced sample was PBMCs.

The CDR3 nucleotides read TGTGCCAGCGGCAGAGGGGGTGAAGCTTTCTTT. It codes for CASGRGGEAFF. The chain links TRBV11-1 to TRBJ1-1, with D tentatively TRBD1 (6 bases). This CDR3 has 11 amino acids. With 8 bases removed from V and 7 bases from J, the gap between germline ends came to 11 bases. Germline loops: CDR1 SGHAT, CDR2 FQDESV (reference sequence).